This TCR beta chain was captured in a study of neurological immune-mediated disorders. Healthy controls were blood bank volunteers in Maryland, USA. The team produced cDNA through 5'RACE using 10-nucleotide random UMIs. Over 160 million TCR-beta sequences from 15-18 subjects were obtained in each sequencing run. TCRdb processed the 5' RACE reads anew with MiXCR; each CDR3 protein has one entry. The table lists about 48,000 distinct CDR3 sequences, more than 20% of them singletons, with roughly a quarter in the top ten. The source is a woman in her 70s in good health. Sequenced input: PBMCs.

The CDR3 is CASSRVRADTQYF. DNA of the CDR3: TGTGCCAGCAGCCGTGTTAGGGCGGATACGCAGTATTTT. This chain links TRBV7-7 with TRBJ2-3; D unclear. Germline loops: CDR1 SSHAT, CDR2 FNYEAQ (reference sequence). This CDR3 region has 13 residues. Between the trimmed V and J ends, which lost 5 bases and 6 bases, there was a span of 12 bases.